This T cell receptor beta chain was observed in a study of shared clonotypes between healthy human individuals. To make CD8 memory, CD45RO+ cells were put together with CCR7-negative CD45RA+ TemRA cells. In the authors' workflow: ImmunoSEQ gave junction-only sequences without quality scores, so filtering differed. Using immunoSEQ multiplex PCR, the repertoire was profiled, and TCRdb retains in-frame clones only, with some absent. V, J and clone size were drawn from that table, and D and trimming were deduced from the DNA. The sample comprises about 110,000 clones, 68% of which are singletons, and more than 20% rests with the top ten. Germline assignment: CDR1 MDHEN and CDR2 SYDVKM. CDR3 length equals 14 residues. The V end was cut by 3 bases, the J end by 0 bases, with 9 bases between.

The rearrangement uses TRBV28 and TRBJ2-7; D unclear. The clonotype was recovered from a woman in her 30s in good health. Sequencing was carried out using memory CD8+ T cells sorted from blood. The subset was: CD45RO+ cells pooled with CCR7-negative TemRA cells. The CDR3 DNA reads TGTGCCAGCAGTTTGTCAGTAAGCTCCTACGAGCAGTACTTC. The encoded protein is CASSLSVSSYEQYF.